The 13 T cell receptor beta chains given below trace back to one sample, sequenced in a study of response to subunit inactivated influenza vaccine. MiXCR, applied by TCRdb to the RT-PCR reads, yields one record per CDR3 protein. The sample holds 170,000 or so distinct CDR3 sequences, about 10% seen once. The sample consisted of CD8+ T cells sorted from PBMCs, taken around 25 months after vaccination. The receptors were gathered from a man aged 45 to 70 who received an inactivated influenza vaccine.

This sequence joins TRBV20-1 and TRBJ2-7; either TRBD1 or TRBD2 may supply D (7 bases each). The CDR3 sequence is 15 residues long. Trimming took off 0 bases at V and 1 base at J, with 13 bases between the two ends. Germline V gene sequence: CDR1 DFQATT, CDR2 SNEGSKA (reference sequence). CDR3 bases: TGCAGTGCTAGAGAAAGCGGGACAGCGTCCTACGAGCAGTACTTC. Protein product: CSARESGTASYEQYF.

J is TRBJ1-6 and V is TRBV3-1; D is possibly TRBD1 (5 bases). CDR3 length equals 17 residues. V was clipped by 5 bases and J by 3 bases, with 17 bases between them. Germline CDR1 reads LGHDT; CDR2 reads YNNKEL (reference sequence). CDR3 DNA: TGTGCCAGCAGCACGCTTACGGTCGGGGGCTATAATTCACCCCTCCACTTT. Its translation is CASSTLTVGGYNSPLHF.

Only a few counts were recorded for this clonotype. V is TRBV3-1 and J is TRBJ2-7; D is ambiguous. The CDR3 sequence is 15 residues long. The V end was cut by 1 base, the J end by 3 bases, with 13 bases between. Germline lookup yields CDR1 LGHDT and CDR2 YNNKEL (reference sequence). The CDR3 is CASSQGSKMNYEQYF. In nucleotides, the CDR3 is TGTGCCAGCAGCCAAGGGTCAAAGATGAACTACGAGCAGTACTTC.

This rearrangement joins TRBV18 to TRBJ2-1; D ambiguous. Trimming took off 3 bases at V and 6 bases at J, with 18 bases between the two ends. The CDR3 runs 16 residues. Germline assignment: CDR1 KGHSH and CDR2 LQKENI. CDR3 residues: CASSPIMGSGSNEQFF. The DNA for the CDR3 is TGTGCCAGCTCACCGATAATGGGATCCGGATCCAATGAGCAGTTCTTC.

This clonotype was seen only a few times. The chain employs TRBV30 and TRBJ2-3, with D unclear. Germline CDR1 GTSNPN, CDR2 SVGIG (reference sequence). V lost 1 base and J 2 bases, leaving 10 bases between the germline ends. The CDR3 runs to 14 residues. The CDR3 is CAWSAVGFTDTQYF. The DNA of the CDR3 is TGTGCCTGGAGTGCGGTGGGATTCACAGATACGCAGTATTTT.

This clonotype was detected only a few times. DNA for the CDR3: TGTGCCAGCAACCACCCCAGGGTTAATGAAAAACTGTTTTTT. This gives the protein CASNHPRVNEKLFF. The chain employs TRBV5-5 and TRBJ1-4; D possibly corresponds to TRBD1 (5 bases). The V gene's germline CDR1 is SGHKS and CDR2 YYEKEE (reference sequence). The CDR3 sequence is 14 residues long. Trimming took 6 bases from V and 4 from J, leaving 13 bases between them.

This clonotype was detected ten times or more. V usage is TRBV12-3 or TRBV12-4 and J usage is TRBJ2-4; D is unclear. The CDR3 is 14 residues long. Trimming took 5 bases from V and 1 from J, leaving 9 bases between them. This chain's CDR3 is CASSPSVAKNIQYF. The DNA of the CDR3 is TGTGCCAGCAGTCCTTCGGTTGCCAAAAACATTCAGTACTTC.

The chain couples TRBV6-1 to TRBJ2-4, with a tentative D call TRBD2 (6 bases). The CDR3 covers 13 residues. Germline V lookup: CDR1 MNHNS, CDR2 SASEGT. Trimming stripped 6 bases from V and 10 bases from J, with 16 bases between. The CDR3: CASSPGGGLIQYF. The CDR3 DNA sequence: TGTGCCAGCAGCCCCGGGGGTGGTCTAATTCAGTACTTC.

The V gene is TRBV3-1, the J gene TRBJ1-1, with TRBD1 as a possible D gene (5 bases). CDR1 is LGHDT and CDR2 is YNNKEL in the germline V gene (reference sequence). Trimming shortened V by 3 bases and J by 13 bases, and 27 bases separated the two germline ends. The CDR3 totals 16 residues. CDR3 in amino acids: CASSHAGTHTVPARFF. The CDR3 DNA is TGTGCCAGCAGCCATGCCGGGACCCATACTGTCCCTGCCCGTTTCTTT.

The V gene is TRBV15, the J gene TRBJ2-7; 7 nucleotides match TRBD1. Per the germline V gene, CDR1 is LNHNV and CDR2 is YYDKDF (reference sequence). Losses at the gene ends were 8 bases for V and 5 bases for J; bases not matched to a gene: 9. This CDR3 spans 13 amino acids. The CDR3 DNA is TGTGCCACCGCGACAGGGTATTCCCACGAGCAGTACTTC. Its translation is CATATGYSHEQYF.

The rearrangement joins TRBV12-3 or TRBV12-4 to TRBJ2-3; D is unresolved. This CDR3 comprises 15 residues. The germline V and J ends were trimmed by 3 bases and 1 base, with 11 bases remaining between them. This CDR3 is CASSLEGYGTDTQYF. The CDR3 nucleotides read TGTGCCAGCAGTTTGGAAGGGTACGGCACAGATACGCAGTATTTT.

This clonotype was seen at least ten times. The V call is TRBV6-5, the J call TRBJ2-1; tentatively, D is TRBD1 (5 bases). Germline lookup yields CDR1 MNHEY and CDR2 SVGAGI. The CDR3 totals 15 residues. V shed 4 bases and J shed 4 bases, with 14 bases lying between them. CDR3 in amino acids: CASSSLTGLYNEQFF. The CDR3 nucleotides are TGTGCCAGCAGTTCCCTTACAGGCCTATACAATGAGCAGTTCTTC.

This chain links TRBV20-1 with TRBJ2-1, with D perhaps TRBD1 (6 bases). There are 15 residues in the CDR3. The V end was cut by 1 base, the J end by 6 bases, with 16 bases between. Germline CDR1 and CDR2: DFQATT and SNEGSKA (reference sequence). Here the CDR3 reads CSARGYRVPFNEQFF. CDR3 DNA: TGCAGTGCTAGAGGGTACAGGGTGCCCTTCAATGAGCAGTTCTTC.